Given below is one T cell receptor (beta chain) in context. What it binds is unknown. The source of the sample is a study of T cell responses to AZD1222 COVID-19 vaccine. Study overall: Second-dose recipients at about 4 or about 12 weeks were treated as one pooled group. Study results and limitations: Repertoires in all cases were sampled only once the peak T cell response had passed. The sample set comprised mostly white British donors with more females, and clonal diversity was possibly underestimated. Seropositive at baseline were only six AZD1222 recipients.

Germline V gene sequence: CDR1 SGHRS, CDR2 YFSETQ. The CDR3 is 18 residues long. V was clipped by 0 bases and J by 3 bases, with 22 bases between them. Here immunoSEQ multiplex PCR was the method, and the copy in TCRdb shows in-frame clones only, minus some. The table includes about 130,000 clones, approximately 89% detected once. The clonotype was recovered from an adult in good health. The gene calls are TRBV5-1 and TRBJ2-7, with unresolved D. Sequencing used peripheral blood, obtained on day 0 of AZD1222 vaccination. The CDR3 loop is CASSLAFFGLGGDYEQYF. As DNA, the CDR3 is TGCGCCAGCAGCTTGGCCTTTTTCGGGTTGGGTGGTGACTACGAGCAGTACTTC. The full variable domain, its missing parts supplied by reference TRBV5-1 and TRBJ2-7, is KAGVTQTPRYLIKTRGQQVTLSCSPISGHRSVSWYQQTPGQGLQFLFEYFSETQRNKGNFPGRFSGRQFSNSRSEMNVSTLELGDSALYLCASSLAFFGLGGDYEQYFGPGTRLTVT.